This T cell receptor beta chain derives from a study of human T cells and chemical hapten exposure. On the study more broadly: Mainly, slight library volume differences in the pool made TCR yields vary.

Study-wide results and limits: The study found that DPC sensitization did not change TCRs above 1 in 1000 frequency.

This clonotype was observed many times. Antigen unknown. Each cDNA molecule in the library carried unique molecular identifiers. TCRdb re-called the RACE reads with MiXCR, one entry per CDR3 protein. The table includes roughly 130,000 distinct CDR3 sequences, approximately 9.5% detected once. CDR1 and CDR2 from the germline V gene are SGHKS and YYEKEE (reference sequence). This CDR3 contains 13 residues. Between the trimmed V and J ends, which lost 4 bases and 10 bases, there was a span of 12 bases. Time point in this sample: healthy volunteer bleed at 2 weeks. The template was total RNA from unfractionated whole blood.

The genes are TRBV5-5 and TRBJ1-6; D remains ambiguous. This TCR was recovered from a male donor in good health. Some clones in this sample may be carry-over from other donors' samples. The sequenced sample consisted of whole blood. The CDR3 loop reads CASSITGDSPLHF. CDR3 coding DNA: TGTGCCAGCAGCATCACCGGCGACTCACCCCTCCACTTT.